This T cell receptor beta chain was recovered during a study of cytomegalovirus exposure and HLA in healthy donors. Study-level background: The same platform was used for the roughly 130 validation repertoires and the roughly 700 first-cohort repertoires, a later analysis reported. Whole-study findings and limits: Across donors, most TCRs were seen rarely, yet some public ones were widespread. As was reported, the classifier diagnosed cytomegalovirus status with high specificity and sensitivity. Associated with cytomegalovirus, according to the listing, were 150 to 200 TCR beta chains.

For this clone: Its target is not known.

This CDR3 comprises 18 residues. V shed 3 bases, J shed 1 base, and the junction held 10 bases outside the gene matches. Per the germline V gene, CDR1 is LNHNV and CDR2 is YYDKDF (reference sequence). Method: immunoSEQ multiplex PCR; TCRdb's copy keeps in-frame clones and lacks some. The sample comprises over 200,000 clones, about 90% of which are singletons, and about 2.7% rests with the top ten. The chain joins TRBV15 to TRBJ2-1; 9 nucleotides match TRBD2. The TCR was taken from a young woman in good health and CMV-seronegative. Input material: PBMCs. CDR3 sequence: CATSSHGGGRVSYNEQFF. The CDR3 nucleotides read TGTGCCACCAGCAGCCATGGGGGCGGGAGGGTATCCTACAATGAGCAGTTCTTC.